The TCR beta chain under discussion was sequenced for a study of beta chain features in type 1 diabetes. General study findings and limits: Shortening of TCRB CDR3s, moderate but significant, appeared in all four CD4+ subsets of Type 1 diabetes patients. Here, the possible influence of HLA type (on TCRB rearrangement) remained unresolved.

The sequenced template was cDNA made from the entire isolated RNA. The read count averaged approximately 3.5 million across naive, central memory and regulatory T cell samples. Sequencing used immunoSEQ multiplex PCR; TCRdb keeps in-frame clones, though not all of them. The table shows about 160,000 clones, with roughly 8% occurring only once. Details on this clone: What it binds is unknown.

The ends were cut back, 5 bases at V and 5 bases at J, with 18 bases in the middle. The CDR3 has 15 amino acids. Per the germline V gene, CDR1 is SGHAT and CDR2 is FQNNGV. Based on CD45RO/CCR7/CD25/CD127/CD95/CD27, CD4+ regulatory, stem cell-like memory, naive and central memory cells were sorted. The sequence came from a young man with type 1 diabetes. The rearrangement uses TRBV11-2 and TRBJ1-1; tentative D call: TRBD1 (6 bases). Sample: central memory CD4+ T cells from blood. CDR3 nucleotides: TGTGCCAGCAGCCCTTTACGGGGGGCGAGGACTGAAGCTTTCTTT. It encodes CASSPLRGARTEAFF.